This section outlines one T cell receptor beta chain sequence together with its context. The entry originates in a study of CD8+ T cells in alopecia areata. Reverse transcription of extracted RNA yielded cDNA, which provided the sequencing template. Libraries were prepared by immunoSEQ multiplex PCR; TCRdb keeps only in-frame clonotypes and omits some of them. The table shows 42,000 or so clones, with roughly 90% occurring only once. Germline values: CDR1 MGHDK, CDR2 SYGVNS. This CDR3 contains 13 residues. V was clipped by 4 bases and J by 2 bases, with 7 bases between them. Treatment here: oral pan-JAK inhibitor, 5-10 mg twice daily.

The sequence was obtained from a human donor with alopecia areata. The rearrangement joins TRBV25-1 to TRBJ2-3, with D uncertain. The material was CD8+ T cells sorted from blood, obtained at week 24, from a patient treated with tofacitinib. The CDR3 nucleotides are TGTGCCAGCAGTGCCCCAAACACAGATACGCAGTATTTT. It specifies CASSAPNTDTQYF. Using reference TRBV25-1 and TRBJ2-3 for the parts outside the CDR3, the full variable domain is EADIYQTPRYLVIGTGKKITLECSQTMGHDKMYWYQQDPGMELHLIHYSYGVNSTEKGDLSSESTVSRIRTEHFPLTLESARPSHTSQYLCASSAPNTDTQYFGPGTRLTVL.